Presented here are 27 T cell receptor beta chains from one specimen sequenced in a study of T-cell memory formation after mild COVID-19. TCRdb called the 5' RACE reads again in MiXCR, with one record for every CDR3 protein. The table shows fewer than 250,000 distinct CDR3 sequences, with over 15% occurring only once. The sequenced sample was PBMCs or a T cell subset sorted from them (not recorded which). All receptors come from an adult woman who had mild COVID-19 (a few samples of this study predate the infection). Cell type and time point are not known.

This clonotype was seen only a few times. The chain combines TRBV15 with TRBJ2-7; D may be TRBD2 (5 bases). CDR1 and CDR2 from the germline V gene are LNHNV and YYDKDF (reference sequence). V lost 0 bases to trimming and J lost 2 bases, with 20 bases between them. The CDR3 has 18 residues. CDR3 sequence reads: CATSREPPSGSSTYEQYF. The CDR3 bases are TGTGCCACCAGCAGAGAGCCCCCTTCGGGGAGTTCGACCTACGAGCAGTACTTC.

CDR3 coding DNA: TGTGCCAGCAGCCAAGTGGCACAGGCCCCCTATGGCTACACCTTC. Its translation: CASSQVAQAPYGYTF. The chain recombines TRBV4-2 with TRBJ1-2; D may be TRBD1 (5 bases). Trimming shortened V by 1 base and J by 4 bases, and 13 bases separated the two germline ends. This CDR3 comprises 15 residues. The germline V gene has CDR1 LGHNA and CDR2 YNFKEQ.

This clonotype has just a few counts. The chain uses TRBV12-3 or TRBV12-4 and TRBJ2-1, with a tentative D call TRBD2 (7 bases). V lost 5 bases and J lost 8, with 19 bases in between. The CDR3 length is 15 residues. CDR3: CASSMRGGPADEQFF. The CDR3 DNA sequence: TGTGCCAGCAGTATGAGGGGGGGCCCAGCTGATGAGCAGTTCTTC.

This clonotype was picked up a small number of times. The chain carries TRBV2 and TRBJ2-7, with a tentative D call TRBD1 (5 bases). Germline V gene sequence: CDR1 SNHLY, CDR2 FYNNEI. This CDR3 has 14 residues. Trimming took 1 base from V and 2 from J, leaving 9 bases between them. DNA of the CDR3: TGTGCCAGCAGTGAAGAAGCCAGGGCCTACGAGCAGTACTTC. This encodes CASSEEARAYEQYF.

The sample holds many counts of this clonotype. This chain joins TRBV2 and TRBJ2-7, with a weak D call TRBD1 (5 bases). The CDR3 sequence is 16 residues long. Trimming took off 7 bases at V and 0 bases at J, with 19 bases between the two ends. Per the germline V gene, CDR1 is SNHLY and CDR2 is FYNNEI. This CDR3 reads CASTPRTSPSSYEQYF. Here the CDR3 DNA reads TGTGCCAGCACCCCCCGGACATCCCCGAGCTCCTACGAGCAGTACTTC.

The chain has TRBV10-3 and TRBJ2-7; the D gene is possibly TRBD1 (6 bases). Germline V gives CDR1 ENHRY, CDR2 SYGVKD. The CDR3 is 15 residues long. Deletions cut 0 bases from V and 5 bases from J, with 14 bases between. The chain's CDR3 is CAISESIRGRDEQYF. The CDR3 bases are TGTGCCATCAGTGAGTCGATCAGGGGCAGGGACGAGCAGTACTTC.

The chain uses TRBV5-5 and TRBJ2-5; D assignment may be TRBD1 or TRBD2 (5 bases each). Trimming cost V 0 bases and J 3 bases, with 9 bases left between them. The germline V gene has CDR1 SGHKS and CDR2 YYEKEE (reference sequence). This CDR3 contains 14 residues. The CDR3 nucleotides read TGTGCCAGCAGCTTGGCCGTGGGGGAAGAGACCCAGTACTTC. Residues: CASSLAVGEETQYF.

This clonotype came up a few times. The chain is built from TRBV29-1 and TRBJ2-1, with a tentative D call TRBD1 (6 bases). Germline V gives CDR1 SQVTM, CDR2 ANQGSEA. Trimming shortened V by 8 bases and J by 4 bases, and 18 bases separated the two germline ends. The CDR3 length is 14 residues. The DNA for the CDR3 is TGCAGCCTGAAGGGGGAGCGGCTATACAATGAGCAGTTCTTC. Encoded protein: CSLKGERLYNEQFF.

Here the CDR3 reads CASSKPTLRDSSYEQYF. DNA of the CDR3: TGTGCCAGCAGTAAGCCGACCCTCCGGGACAGCTCCTACGAGCAGTACTTC. This sequence joins TRBV27 and TRBJ2-7; 7 nucleotides match TRBD1. Germline CDR1 reads MNHEY; CDR2 reads SMNVEV (reference sequence). The junction had 13 bases not matched to a gene; V was cut back by 5 bases and J by 0 bases. This CDR3 spans 17 amino acids.

DNA for the CDR3: TGCGCCAGCAGCCAGAGGACCGGGGGGGCCTACAATGAGCAGTTCTTC. Its translation is CASSQRTGGAYNEQFF. The rearrangement joins TRBV4-1 to TRBJ2-1, with 8 bases fitting TRBD2. In germline, CDR1 is MGHRA, CDR2 YSYEKL. Trimming removed 3 bases from V and 2 bases from J; junction bases left unmatched: 6. The CDR3 contains 16 residues.

The chain links TRBV20-1 to TRBJ2-3; D is ambiguous. Germline values: CDR1 DFQATT, CDR2 SNEGSKA (reference sequence). The CDR3 totals 12 residues. V was trimmed by 0 bases and J by 3 bases, leaving 4 bases between them. The DNA for the CDR3 is TGCAGTGCTAGAGATCTGACAGATACGCAGTATTTT. It yields the protein CSARDLTDTQYF.

The chain has TRBV6-2 or TRBV6-3 and TRBJ2-5, with TRBD2 matching over 11 bases. The CDR3 extends over 16 amino acids. Germline assignment: CDR1 MNHEY and CDR2 SVGEGT. The V segment lost 6 bases and the J segment 7 bases; nucleotides outside the gene matches: 13. Here the CDR3 DNA reads TGTGCCAGCAGGCCATCCACACCTAGCGGGGGGCGGACCCAGTACTTC. Translation gives CASRPSTPSGGRTQYF.

This clonotype was counted a few times. The rearrangement joins TRBV18 to TRBJ1-1; 8 bases map to TRBD1. J gave up 10 bases and V 4 bases, and 8 bases lay outside the gene matches. Germline V gene sequence: CDR1 KGHSH, CDR2 LQKENI. This CDR3 spans 13 amino acids. As DNA, the CDR3 is TGTGCCAGCTCACTGGACAGGGAACGGGGAGCTTTCTTT. It encodes CASSLDRERGAFF.

The chain carries TRBV12-3 or TRBV12-4 and TRBJ1-5, with D unclear. The V gene lost 5 bases and the J gene lost 5 bases, with 10 bases spanning the gap. The length of the CDR3 is 13 residues. The CDR3 nucleotides read TGTGCCAGCAGTCCCTACACAGATCAGCCCCAGCATTTT. Translating it yields CASSPYTDQPQHF.

There are a few counts of this clonotype. J is TRBJ1-6 and V is TRBV25-1, with TRBD1 as a possible D gene (6 bases). This CDR3 comprises 15 residues. CDR1 and CDR2 from the germline V gene are MGHDK and SYGVNS. Between the trimmed V and J ends, which lost 1 base and 9 bases, there was a span of 13 bases. Here the CDR3 reads CASSEFRGGGSPLHF. In DNA form, the CDR3 reads TGTGCCAGCAGTGAATTTCGGGGGGGCGGTTCACCCCTCCACTTT. The complete variable domain, with remaining parts taken from reference TRBV25-1 and TRBJ1-6, reads EADIYQTPRYLVIGTGKKITLECSQTMGHDKMYWYQQDPGMELHLIHYSYGVNSTEKGDLSSESTVSRIRTEHFPLTLESARPSHTSQYLCASSEFRGGGSPLHFGNGTRLTVT.

The V call is TRBV2, the J call TRBJ2-7; unclear D gene. Germline V lookup: CDR1 SNHLY, CDR2 FYNNEI. The CDR3 is 13 residues long. Trimming left V 4 bases short and J 2 bases short, with 9 bases between. The CDR3 sequence: CASSVQRTYEQYF. The CDR3 coding sequence is TGTGCCAGCAGTGTACAGAGGACCTACGAGCAGTACTTC.

This chain connects TRBV7-3 to TRBJ2-1; either TRBD1 or TRBD2 may supply D (5 bases each). Between the trimmed V and J ends, which lost 5 bases and 9 bases, there was a span of 17 bases. Germline CDR1 reads SGHTA; CDR2 reads FQGTGA. The CDR3 covers 14 residues. The CDR3 spells CASSQLGGAREQFF. Here the CDR3 DNA reads TGTGCCAGCAGCCAACTAGGTGGGGCGCGTGAGCAGTTCTTC.

This clonotype was recorded a few times. The chain employs TRBV7-9 and TRBJ2-5; 7 bases fit TRBD1. V dropped 2 bases and J dropped 2; count of bases not matched to a gene: 8. CDR3 length equals 16 residues. Per the germline V gene, CDR1 is SEHNR and CDR2 is FQNEAQ (reference sequence). CDR3 bases: TGTGCCAGCAGCTTATGGTCAGGGGGAAGACAAGAGACCCAGTACTTC. Translated, it gives CASSLWSGGRQETQYF.

Only a few counts were recorded for this clonotype. The chain has TRBV7-8 and TRBJ2-5; D perhaps matches TRBD2 (5 bases). The V gene lost 1 base and the J gene lost 1 base, with 19 bases spanning the gap. The CDR3 extends over 18 amino acids. Looked up from germline, CDR1 is SGHVS and CDR2 is FQNEAQ. The CDR3 DNA reads TGTGCCAGCAGCTTAGGACTGCTAGCTATGGCACTCCAAGAGACCCAGTACTTC. This translates into CASSLGLLAMALQETQYF.

This clonotype was recorded many times. The genes are TRBV7-8 and TRBJ2-2; TRBD1 matches 12 bases. CDR3 length: 16 amino acids. Germline V gives CDR1 SGHVS, CDR2 FQNEAQ. J gave up 5 bases and V 5 bases, and 6 bases lay outside the gene matches. CDR3 sequence (DNA): TGTGCCAGCAGCCCACGGGACAGGGGGCGGACCGGGGAGCTGTTTTTT. Encoded protein: CASSPRDRGRTGELFF.

V gene TRBV30 combines with J gene TRBJ2-7; no clear D gene. The ends were cut back, 0 bases at V and 4 bases at J, with 4 bases in the middle. The germline CDR1 and CDR2 sequences are GTSNPN and SVGIG (reference sequence). The CDR3 loop spans 11 amino acids. CDR3 residues: CAWSVGYEQYF. CDR3 nucleotides: TGTGCCTGGAGTGTAGGTTACGAGCAGTACTTC.

This clonotype was observed a few times. V gene TRBV10-2 combines with J gene TRBJ2-7; 8 nucleotides match TRBD1. V lost 4 bases to trimming and J lost 4 bases; unmatched junction nucleotides: 6. This CDR3 has 14 residues. From germline, CDR1 is WSHSY and CDR2 SAAADI. The CDR3 reads CASSGRQGTYEQYF. The CDR3 DNA reads TGCGCCAGCAGTGGGCGACAGGGGACTTACGAGCAGTACTTC.

This clonotype was recorded a few times. The chain carries TRBV5-1 and TRBJ2-1; weak D call: TRBD2 (6 bases). Germline V gives CDR1 SGHRS, CDR2 YFSETQ. V was trimmed by 6 bases and J by 0 bases, leaving 13 bases between them. The CDR3 contains 15 residues. This CDR3 reads CASNPGGSSYNEQFF. CDR3 coding DNA: TGCGCCAGCAACCCCGGGGGAAGCTCCTACAATGAGCAGTTCTTC. Using reference TRBV5-1 and TRBJ2-1 for the parts outside the CDR3, the full variable domain is KAGVTQTPRYLIKTRGQQVTLSCSPISGHRSVSWYQQTPGQGLQFLFEYFSETQRNKGNFPGRFSGRQFSNSRSEMNVSTLELGDSALYLCASNPGGSSYNEQFFGPGTRLTVL.

This clonotype was recorded many times. The chain carries TRBV7-6 and TRBJ2-1, with TRBD2 as a possible D gene (6 bases). In germline, CDR1 is SGHVS, CDR2 FNYEAQ. The CDR3 is 15 amino acids. V was pared by 3 bases and J by 0 bases, with 9 bases between. The CDR3 DNA is TGTGCCAGCAGCTTGTACGGGAGCTCCTACAATGAGCAGTTCTTC. Translating it yields CASSLYGSSYNEQFF.

The sample holds a few counts of this clonotype. This CDR3 reads CSATDRGLSKQETQYF. The CDR3 DNA follows: TGCAGTGCTACCGACAGGGGGCTATCAAAACAAGAGACCCAGTACTTC. V is TRBV20-1 and J is TRBJ2-5; 10 bases fit TRBD1. Trimming at V came to 4 bases and at J to 2 bases, leaving 10 bases not matched to a gene. CDR1 and CDR2 (germline): DFQATT, SNEGSKA (reference sequence). The CDR3 runs to 16 residues.

This clonotype was seen only a few times. V gene TRBV9 combines with J gene TRBJ2-1, with 7 bases that match TRBD2. The V gene's germline CDR1 is SGDLS and CDR2 YYNGEE. Trimming cost V 2 bases and J 3 bases; bases outside gene matches: 5. The CDR3 has 15 amino acids. This CDR3 is CASSVNSGIYNEQFF. CDR3 nucleotides: TGTGCCAGCAGCGTGAACAGCGGGATCTACAATGAGCAGTTCTTC.

This clonotype was observed a handful of times. V and J are TRBV12-3 or TRBV12-4 and TRBJ1-2, with D possibly matching TRBD1 (6 bases). V shed 4 bases and J shed 4 bases, with 13 bases lying between them. This CDR3 region has 14 residues. CDR3 sequence reads: CASSSTGKIYGYTF. The CDR3 nucleotides read TGTGCCAGCAGTTCCACAGGGAAAATCTATGGCTACACCTTC.